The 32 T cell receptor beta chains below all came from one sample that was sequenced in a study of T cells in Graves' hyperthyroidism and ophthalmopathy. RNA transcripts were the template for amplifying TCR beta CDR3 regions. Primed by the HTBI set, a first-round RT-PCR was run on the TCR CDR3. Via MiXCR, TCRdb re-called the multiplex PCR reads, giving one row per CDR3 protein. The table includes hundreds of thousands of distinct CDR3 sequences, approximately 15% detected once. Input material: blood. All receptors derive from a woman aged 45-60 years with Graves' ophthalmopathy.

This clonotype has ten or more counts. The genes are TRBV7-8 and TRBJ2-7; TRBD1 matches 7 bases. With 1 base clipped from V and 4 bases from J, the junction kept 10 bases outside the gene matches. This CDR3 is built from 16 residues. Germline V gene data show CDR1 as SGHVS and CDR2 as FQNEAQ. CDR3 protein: CASSLGEGASSYEQYF. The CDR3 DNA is TGTGCCAGCAGCTTAGGAGAGGGGGCTAGCTCGTACGAGCAGTACTTC.

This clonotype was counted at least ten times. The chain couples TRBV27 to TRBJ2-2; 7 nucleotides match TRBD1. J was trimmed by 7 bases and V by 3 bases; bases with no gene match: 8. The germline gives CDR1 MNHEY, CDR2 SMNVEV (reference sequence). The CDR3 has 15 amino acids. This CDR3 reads CASSLTRTGIGELFF. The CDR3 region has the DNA TGTGCCAGCAGTTTGACCAGGACAGGAATCGGGGAGCTGTTTTTT.

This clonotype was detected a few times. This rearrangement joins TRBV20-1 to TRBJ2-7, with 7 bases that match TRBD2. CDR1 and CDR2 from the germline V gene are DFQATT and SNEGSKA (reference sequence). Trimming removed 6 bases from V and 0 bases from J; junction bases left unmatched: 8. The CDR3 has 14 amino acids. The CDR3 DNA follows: TGCAGTGCCCTCAAGGTAGCGGGCTCCTACGAGCAGTACTTC. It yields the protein CSALKVAGSYEQYF.

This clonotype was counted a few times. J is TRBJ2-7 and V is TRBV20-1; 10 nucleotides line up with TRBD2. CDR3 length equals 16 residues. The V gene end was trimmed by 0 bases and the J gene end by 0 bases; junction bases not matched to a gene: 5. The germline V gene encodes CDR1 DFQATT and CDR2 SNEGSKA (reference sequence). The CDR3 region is CSAREGSGRSSYEQYF. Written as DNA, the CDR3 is TGCAGTGCTAGAGAAGGTAGCGGGAGGAGCTCCTACGAGCAGTACTTC.

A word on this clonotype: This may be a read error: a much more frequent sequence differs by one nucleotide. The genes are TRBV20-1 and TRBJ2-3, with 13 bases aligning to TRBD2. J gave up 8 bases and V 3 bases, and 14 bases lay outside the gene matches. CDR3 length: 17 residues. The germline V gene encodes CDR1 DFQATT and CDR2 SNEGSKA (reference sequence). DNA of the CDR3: TGCAGTGCTAGGACGACTAGCGGGGGGACCCACAGATGTACGCAGTATTTT. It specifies CSARTTSGGTHRCTQYF.

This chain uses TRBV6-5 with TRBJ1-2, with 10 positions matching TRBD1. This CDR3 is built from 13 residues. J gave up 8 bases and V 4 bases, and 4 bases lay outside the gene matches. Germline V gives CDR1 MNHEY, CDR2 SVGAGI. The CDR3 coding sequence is TGTGCCAGCAGTTCGGGGACAGGGGCCGGCTACACCTTC. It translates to CASSSGTGAGYTF.

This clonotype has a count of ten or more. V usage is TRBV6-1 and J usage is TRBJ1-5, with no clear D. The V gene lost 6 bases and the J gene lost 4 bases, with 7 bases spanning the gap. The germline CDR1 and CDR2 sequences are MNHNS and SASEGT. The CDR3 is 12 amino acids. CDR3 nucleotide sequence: TGTGCCAGCAGACAAGTAAATCAGCCCCAGCATTTT. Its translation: CASRQVNQPQHF.

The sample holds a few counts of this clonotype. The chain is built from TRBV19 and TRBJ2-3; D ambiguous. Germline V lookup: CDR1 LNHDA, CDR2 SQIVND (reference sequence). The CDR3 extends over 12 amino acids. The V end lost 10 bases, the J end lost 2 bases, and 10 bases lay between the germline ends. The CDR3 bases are TGTGCCACCCGCAGCAACACAGATACGCAGTATTTT. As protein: CATRSNTDTQYF.

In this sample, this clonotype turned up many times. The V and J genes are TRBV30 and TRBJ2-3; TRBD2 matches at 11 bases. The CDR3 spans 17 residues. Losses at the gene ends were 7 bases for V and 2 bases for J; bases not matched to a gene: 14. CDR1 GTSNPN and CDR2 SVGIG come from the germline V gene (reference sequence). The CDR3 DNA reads TGTGCCTTGTCCGGGACTAGCGGACCGCGTTACACAGATACGCAGTATTTT. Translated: CALSGTSGPRYTDTQYF.

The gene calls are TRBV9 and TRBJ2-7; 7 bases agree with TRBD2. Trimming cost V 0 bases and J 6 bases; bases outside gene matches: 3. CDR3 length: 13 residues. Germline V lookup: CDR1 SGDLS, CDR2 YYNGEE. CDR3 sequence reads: CASSVVRESEQYF. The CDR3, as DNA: TGTGCCAGCAGCGTAGTGCGGGAGAGCGAGCAGTACTTC.

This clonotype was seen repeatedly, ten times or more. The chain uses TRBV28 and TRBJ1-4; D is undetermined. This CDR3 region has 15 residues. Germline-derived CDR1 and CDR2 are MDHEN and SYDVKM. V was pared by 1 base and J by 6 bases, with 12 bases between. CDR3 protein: CASSLFGGEDEKLFF. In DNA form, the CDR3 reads TGTGCCAGCAGTTTATTCGGCGGGGAGGATGAAAAACTGTTTTTT.

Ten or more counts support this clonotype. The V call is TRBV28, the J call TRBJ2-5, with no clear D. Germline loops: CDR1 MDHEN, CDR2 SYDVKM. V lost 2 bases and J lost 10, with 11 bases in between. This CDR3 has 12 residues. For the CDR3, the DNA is TGTGCCAGCAGTTTACTCCGGTTAGGCCAGTACTTC. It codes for CASSLLRLGQYF.

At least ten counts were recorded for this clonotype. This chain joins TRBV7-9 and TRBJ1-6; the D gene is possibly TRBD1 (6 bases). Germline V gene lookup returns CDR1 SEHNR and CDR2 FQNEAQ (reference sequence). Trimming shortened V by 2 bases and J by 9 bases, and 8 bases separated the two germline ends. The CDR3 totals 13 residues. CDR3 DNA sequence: TGTGCCAGCAGCTTAAAACAGGGTTCACCCCTCCACTTT. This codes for CASSLKQGSPLHF.

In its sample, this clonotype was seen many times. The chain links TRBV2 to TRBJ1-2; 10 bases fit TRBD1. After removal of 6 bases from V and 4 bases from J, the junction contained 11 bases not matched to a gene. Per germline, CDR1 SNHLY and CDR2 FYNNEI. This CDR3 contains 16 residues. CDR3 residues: CASSAPPGQGTYGYTF. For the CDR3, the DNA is TGTGCCAGCAGCGCCCCGCCGGGACAGGGGACCTATGGCTACACCTTC.

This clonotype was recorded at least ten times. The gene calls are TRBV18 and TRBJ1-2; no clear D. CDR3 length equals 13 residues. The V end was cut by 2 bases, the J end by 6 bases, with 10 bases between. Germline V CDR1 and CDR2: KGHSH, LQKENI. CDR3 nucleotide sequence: TGTGCCAGCTCACCAGGTCAGGACGATGGCTACACCTTC. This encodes CASSPGQDDGYTF.

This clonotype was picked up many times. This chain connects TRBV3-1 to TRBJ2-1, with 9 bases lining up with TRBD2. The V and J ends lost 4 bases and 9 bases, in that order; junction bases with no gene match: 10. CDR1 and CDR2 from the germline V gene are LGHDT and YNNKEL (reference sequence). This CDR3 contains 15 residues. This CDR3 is CASSRRIAGEVEQFF. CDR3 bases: TGTGCCAGCAGCCGCCGTATAGCGGGAGAGGTTGAGCAGTTCTTC.

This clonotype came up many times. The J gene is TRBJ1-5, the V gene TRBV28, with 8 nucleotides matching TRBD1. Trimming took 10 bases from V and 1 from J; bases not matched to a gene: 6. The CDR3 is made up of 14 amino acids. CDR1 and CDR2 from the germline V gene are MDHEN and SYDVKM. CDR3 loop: CATRGTGSNQPQHF. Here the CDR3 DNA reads TGTGCCACCAGGGGGACAGGAAGCAATCAGCCCCAGCATTTT.

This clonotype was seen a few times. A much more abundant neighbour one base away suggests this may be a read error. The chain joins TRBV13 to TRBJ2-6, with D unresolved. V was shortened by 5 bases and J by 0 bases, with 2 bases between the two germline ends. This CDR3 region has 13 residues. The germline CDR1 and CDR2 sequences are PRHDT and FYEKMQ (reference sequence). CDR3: CASSTSGANVLTF. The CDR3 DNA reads TGTGCCAGCAGCACCTCTGGGGCCAACGTCCTGACTTTC.

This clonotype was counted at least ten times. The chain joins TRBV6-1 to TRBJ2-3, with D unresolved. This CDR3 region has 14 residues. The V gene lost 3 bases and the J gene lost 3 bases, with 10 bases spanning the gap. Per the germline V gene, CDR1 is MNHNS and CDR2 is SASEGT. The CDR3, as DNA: TGTGCCAGCAGTGAGGGGTTGGCTACAGATACGCAGTATTTT. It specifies CASSEGLATDTQYF.

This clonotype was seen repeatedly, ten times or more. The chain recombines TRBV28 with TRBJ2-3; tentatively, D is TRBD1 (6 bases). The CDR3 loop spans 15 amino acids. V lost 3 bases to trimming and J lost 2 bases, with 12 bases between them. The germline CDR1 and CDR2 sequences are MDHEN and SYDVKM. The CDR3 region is CASSLRTVTTDTQYF. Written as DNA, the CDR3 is TGTGCCAGCAGTTTGCGGACAGTTACCACAGATACGCAGTATTTT. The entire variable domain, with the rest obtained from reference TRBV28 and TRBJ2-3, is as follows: DVKVTQSSRYLVKRTGEKVFLECVQDMDHENMFWYRQDPGLGLRLIYFSYDVKMKEKGDIPEGYSVSREKKERFSLILESASTNQTSMYLCASSLRTVTTDTQYFGPGTRLTVL.

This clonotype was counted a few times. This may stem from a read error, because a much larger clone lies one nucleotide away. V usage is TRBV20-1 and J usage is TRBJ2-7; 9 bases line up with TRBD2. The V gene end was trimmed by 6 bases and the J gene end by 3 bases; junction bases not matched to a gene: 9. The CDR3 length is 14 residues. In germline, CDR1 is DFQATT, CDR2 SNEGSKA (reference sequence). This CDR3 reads CSAELAGSFYEQYF. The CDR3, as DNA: TGCAGTGCCGAACTAGCGGGTAGCTTCTACGAGCAGTACTTC.

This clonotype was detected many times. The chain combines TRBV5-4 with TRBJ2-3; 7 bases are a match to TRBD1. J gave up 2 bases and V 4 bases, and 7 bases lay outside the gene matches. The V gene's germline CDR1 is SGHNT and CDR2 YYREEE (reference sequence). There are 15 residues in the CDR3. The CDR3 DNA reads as TGTGCCAGCAGCCGTGGACAGGATGACACAGATACGCAGTATTTT. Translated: CASSRGQDDTDTQYF.

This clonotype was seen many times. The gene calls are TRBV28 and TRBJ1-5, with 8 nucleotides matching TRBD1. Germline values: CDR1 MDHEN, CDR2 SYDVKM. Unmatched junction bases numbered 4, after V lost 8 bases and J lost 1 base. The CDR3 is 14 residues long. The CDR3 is CASRTGLSNQPQHF. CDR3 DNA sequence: TGTGCCAGCCGGACAGGGCTCAGCAATCAGCCCCAGCATTTT.

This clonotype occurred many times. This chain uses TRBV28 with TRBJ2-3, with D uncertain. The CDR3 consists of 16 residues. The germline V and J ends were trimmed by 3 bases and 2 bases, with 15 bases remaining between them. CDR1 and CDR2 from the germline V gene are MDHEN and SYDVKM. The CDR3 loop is CASSFVVRSPTDTQYF. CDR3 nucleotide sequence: TGTGCCAGCAGTTTTGTGGTGCGGTCCCCCACAGATACGCAGTATTTT.

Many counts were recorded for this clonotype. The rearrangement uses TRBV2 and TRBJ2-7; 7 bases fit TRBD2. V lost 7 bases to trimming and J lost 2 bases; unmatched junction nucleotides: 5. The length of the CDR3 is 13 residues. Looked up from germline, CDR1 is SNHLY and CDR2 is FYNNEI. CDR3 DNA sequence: TGTGCCAGCAAAGCTAGCGGAACCTACGAGCAGTACTTC. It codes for CASKASGTYEQYF.

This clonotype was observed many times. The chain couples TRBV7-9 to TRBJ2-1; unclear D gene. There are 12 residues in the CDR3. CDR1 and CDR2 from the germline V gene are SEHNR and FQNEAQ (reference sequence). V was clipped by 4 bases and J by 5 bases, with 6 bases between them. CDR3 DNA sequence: TGTGCCAGCAGCTCCCAGCACAATGAGCAGTTCTTC. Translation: CASSSQHNEQFF.

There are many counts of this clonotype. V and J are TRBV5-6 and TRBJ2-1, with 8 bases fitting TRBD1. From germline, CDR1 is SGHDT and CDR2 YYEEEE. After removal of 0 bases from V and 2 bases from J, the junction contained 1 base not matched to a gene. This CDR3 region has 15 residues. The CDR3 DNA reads TGTGCCAGCAGCTTGGCGGGACAGGCCTACAATGAGCAGTTCTTC. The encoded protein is CASSLAGQAYNEQFF.

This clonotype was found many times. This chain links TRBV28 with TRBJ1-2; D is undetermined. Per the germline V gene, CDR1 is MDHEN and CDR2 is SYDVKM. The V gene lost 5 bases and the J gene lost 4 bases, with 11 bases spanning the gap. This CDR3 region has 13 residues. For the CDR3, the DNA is TGTGCCAGCAGTCCCCCGATATTCTATGGCTACACCTTC. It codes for CASSPPIFYGYTF.

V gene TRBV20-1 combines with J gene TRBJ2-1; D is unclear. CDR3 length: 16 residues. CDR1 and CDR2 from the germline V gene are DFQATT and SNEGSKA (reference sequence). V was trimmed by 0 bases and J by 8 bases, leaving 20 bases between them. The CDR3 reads CSARDLSWGFYDEQFF. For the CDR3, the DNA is TGCAGTGCTAGAGATTTGAGTTGGGGTTTTTATGATGAGCAGTTCTTC.

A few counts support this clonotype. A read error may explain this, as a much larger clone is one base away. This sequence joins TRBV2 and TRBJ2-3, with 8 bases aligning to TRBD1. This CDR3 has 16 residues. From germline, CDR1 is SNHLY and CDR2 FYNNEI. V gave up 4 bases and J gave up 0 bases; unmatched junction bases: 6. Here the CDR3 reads CASSAQGDWSTDTQYF. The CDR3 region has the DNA TGTGCCAGCAGTGCACAGGGGGATTGGAGCACAGATACGCAGTATTTT.

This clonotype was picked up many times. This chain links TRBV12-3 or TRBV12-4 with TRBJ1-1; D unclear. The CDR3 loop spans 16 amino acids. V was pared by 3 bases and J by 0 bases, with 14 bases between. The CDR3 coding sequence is TGTGCCAGCAGTTTGAGGGCAGACCCCATGAACACTGAAGCTTTCTTT. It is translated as CASSLRADPMNTEAFF.

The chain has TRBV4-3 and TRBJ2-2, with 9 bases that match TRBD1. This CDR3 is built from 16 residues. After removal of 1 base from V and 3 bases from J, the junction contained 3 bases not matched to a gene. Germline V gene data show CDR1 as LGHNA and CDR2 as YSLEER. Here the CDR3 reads CASSQGTGAYTGELFF. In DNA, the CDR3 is TGCGCCAGCAGCCAAGGGACAGGGGCCTACACCGGGGAGCTGTTTTTT.